This entry lists 10 T cell receptor beta chains sequenced from one sample in a study of response to subunit inactivated influenza vaccine. From the RT-PCR reads, TCRdb called clonotypes with MiXCR, one entry per CDR3 protein. The table shows under 550,000 distinct CDR3 sequences, with about 8% occurring only once. The source was PBMCs from blood, collected around 25 months after vaccination. These receptors were taken from a man between 45 and 75 years old who received an inactivated influenza vaccine.

This clonotype was counted only a few times. The chain combines TRBV5-6 with TRBJ2-3; no clear D gene. Deletions cut 4 bases from V and 6 bases from J, with 9 bases between. The CDR3 covers 12 residues. The germline CDR1 and CDR2 sequences are SGHDT and YYEEEE. CDR3 in amino acids: CASSRSEDTQYF. The CDR3 nucleotides are TGTGCCAGCAGCCGGAGTGAGGATACGCAGTATTTT. The full variable domain, with the rest looked up from reference TRBV5-6 and TRBJ2-3, is DAGVTQSPTHLIKTRGQQVTLRCSPKSGHDTVSWYQQALGQGPQFIFQYYEEEERQRGNFPDRFSGHQFPNYSSELNVNALLLGDSALYLCASSRSEDTQYFGPGTRLTVL.

For this clonotype: A much larger clone is a single base away; this may be a read error. The V and J genes are TRBV5-1 and TRBJ2-7; 9 nucleotides agree with TRBD1. With 2 bases clipped from V and 11 bases from J, the junction kept 11 bases outside the gene matches. The germline gives CDR1 SGHRS, CDR2 YFSETQ. The CDR3 sequence is 14 residues long. The CDR3 region has the DNA TGCGCCAGCAGCTTCGGGACAGGGTATGGTGAGGAGTACTTC. It is translated as CASSFGTGYGEEYF.

This clonotype showed up just a few times. The chain has TRBV10-3 and TRBJ2-1; 9 bases match TRBD2. V lost 0 bases, J lost 7 bases, and 10 bases stayed unmatched. The CDR3 extends over 17 amino acids. Germline CDR1 and CDR2: ENHRY and SYGVKD. CDR3 nucleotides: TGTGCCATCAGTGAGTCCAGGGAGCGGGAGGCCTGGAATGAGCAGTTCTTC. Translated: CAISESREREAWNEQFF.

Ten or more counts support this clonotype. This sequence joins TRBV20-1 and TRBJ1-5; D is unresolved. Trimming shortened V by 2 bases and J by 6 bases, and 11 bases separated the two germline ends. CDR1 is DFQATT and CDR2 is SNEGSKA in the germline V gene (reference sequence). The CDR3 extends over 13 amino acids. The CDR3 here is CSARLGIFQPQHF. The CDR3 DNA follows: TGCAGTGCTAGATTAGGGATATTTCAGCCCCAGCATTTT.

This clonotype was observed at least ten times. The J gene is TRBJ2-1, the V gene TRBV20-1, with 12 bases fitting TRBD1. Germline V lookup: CDR1 DFQATT, CDR2 SNEGSKA (reference sequence). J gave up 6 bases and V 5 bases, and 8 bases lay outside the gene matches. The CDR3 sequence is 15 residues long. Here the CDR3 reads CSADPGQGARNEQFF. The CDR3 DNA reads as TGCAGTGCTGACCCGGGACAGGGGGCCCGCAATGAGCAGTTCTTC.

This clonotype appeared a few times. As DNA, the CDR3 is TGCGCCAGCAGCGTCCGGACAGACGGAGAGCAGTTCTTC. Translating it yields CASSVRTDGEQFF. The chain carries TRBV5-1 and TRBJ2-1; TRBD1 might be the D (6 bases). This CDR3 contains 13 residues. CDR1 is SGHRS, CDR2 YFSETQ, per germline. V was clipped by 4 bases and J by 10 bases, with 15 bases between them.

This chain joins TRBV5-5 and TRBJ1-1; 7 nucleotides align to TRBD1. Germline V gene lookup returns CDR1 SGHKS and CDR2 YYEKEE (reference sequence). V gave up 5 bases and J gave up 0 bases; unmatched junction bases: 10. The length of the CDR3 is 16 residues. The CDR3 is CASSSRPGQLNTEAFF. The CDR3 bases are TGTGCCAGCAGTTCACGCCCGGGACAGCTGAACACTGAAGCTTTCTTT. Drawing the rest from reference TRBV5-5 and TRBJ1-1, the complete variable domain is DAGVTQSPTHLIKTRGQQVTLRCSPISGHKSVSWYQQVLGQGPQFIFQYYEKEERGRGNFPDRFSARQFPNYSSELNVNALLLGDSALYLCASSSRPGQLNTEAFFGQGTRLTVV.

This clonotype has a count of ten or more. The chain has TRBV5-1 and TRBJ2-2, with 8 nucleotides matching TRBD2. The J segment lost 4 bases and the V segment lost 2 bases, leaving 7 bases of the junction unmatched. Germline assignment: CDR1 SGHRS and CDR2 YFSETQ. The CDR3 length is 16 residues. CDR3 nucleotide sequence: TGCGCCAGCAGCTTCCGGGGGGGGCGAATCACCGGGGAGCTGTTTTTT. Amino acids: CASSFRGGRITGELFF.

The chain carries TRBV5-5 and TRBJ2-1; a weak D match, TRBD2 (6 bases). Trimming shortened V by 1 base and J by 4 bases, and 9 bases separated the two germline ends. CDR3 length equals 14 residues. Germline V gene sequence: CDR1 SGHKS, CDR2 YYEKEE (reference sequence). CDR3 region: CASSLTSQYNEQFF. The CDR3 nucleotides read TGTGCCAGCAGCTTGACTAGCCAGTACAATGAGCAGTTCTTC.

V and J are TRBV12-3 or TRBV12-4 and TRBJ1-2, with D possibly being TRBD1 (5 bases). The CDR3 has 15 amino acids. V shed 2 bases and J shed 0 bases, with 10 bases lying between them. The CDR3 nucleotides are TGTGCCAGCAGTTTAAGGCGCAGGGCTAACTATGGCTACACCTTC. This gives the protein CASSLRRRANYGYTF.